The next 13 T cell receptor beta chains were all read from a single sample in a study of T cell clonality in common variable immunodeficiency. The table came from immunoSEQ multiplex PCR; TCRdb's copy has only in-frame clones and leaves some out. Sampling found some 60,000 clones, none seen once. Sample: peripheral blood mononuclear cells. The receptors here all came from a person between 18 and 69 years old in good health.

This clone was observed at least ten times. The CDR3 end is not reached by the read, which stops 3 residues before it; the germline J gene fills it in. This chain uses TRBV19 with TRBJ1-1; D is undetermined. V was trimmed by 4 bases and J by 0 bases, leaving 12 bases between them. Germline V lookup: CDR1 LNHDA, CDR2 SQIVND (reference sequence). This CDR3 spans 15 amino acids. Partial CDR3 DNA: TGTGCCAGTAGTAACGGGCAGGACTTGAACACTGAA. It yields the protein CASSNGQDLNTE. The CDR3 in full is CASSNGQDLNTEAFF.

In its sample, this clone was seen many times. Coverage ceases 3 residues before the CDR3 finishes, and the germline J gene fills in the end. The V call is TRBV6-2 or TRBV6-3, the J call TRBJ2-7; D might be TRBD1 (5 bases). The germline V gene encodes CDR1 MNHEY and CDR2 SVGEGT. The CDR3 is 16 amino acids. Trimming stripped 0 bases from V and 1 base from J, with 13 bases between. The CDR3 bases that were read are TGTGCCAGCAGTTACTCGACAGTCAGTGGGTCCTACGAG. It translates to CASSYSTVSGSYE. The whole CDR3 protein reads CASSYSTVSGSYEQYF.

This clone was found many times. The missing CDR3 end, 3 residues past where the read stops, is filled in from the germline J gene. V gene TRBV6-1 combines with J gene TRBJ2-3; no clear D gene. CDR1 and CDR2 from the germline V gene are MNHNS and SASEGT. V lost 5 bases to trimming and J lost 3 bases, with 15 bases between them. The CDR3 totals 15 residues. CDR3 in amino acids: CASSKVRSGTDTQYF. CDR3 bases read: TGTGCCAGCAGTAAAGTACGTTCAGGTACAGATACG.

At least ten counts were recorded for this clone. The sequenced fragment ends 3 residues before the CDR3 boundary, so the rest is inferred from the germline J gene. This chain connects TRBV7-9 to TRBJ2-7; TRBD2 might be the D (5 bases). CDR1 is SEHNR, CDR2 FQNEAQ, per germline (reference sequence). The CDR3 contains 13 residues. V shed 4 bases and J shed 5 bases, with 12 bases lying between them. Incomplete CDR3 DNA: TGTGCCAGCAGCTCTATAGCGAGCCACGAG. It codes for CASSSIASHE. The full CDR3 protein reads CASSSIASHEQYF. The complete variable domain, with remaining parts taken from reference TRBV7-9 and TRBJ2-7, reads DTGVSQNPRHKITKRGQNVTFRCDPISEHNRLYWYRQTLGQGPEFLTYFQNEAQLEKSRLLSDRFSAERPKGSFSTLEIQRTEQGDSAMYLCASSSIASHEQYFGPGTRLTVT.

This clone has at least ten counts. The read falls 3 residues short of the CDR3 end, and the missing part is taken from the germline J gene. The chain couples TRBV20-1 to TRBJ2-5; 10 bases agree with TRBD2. V lost 0 bases, J lost 5 bases, and 24 bases stayed unmatched. In germline, CDR1 is DFQATT, CDR2 SNEGSKA (reference sequence). The length of the CDR3 is 21 residues. This CDR3 is CSARDLKGGRASGRGYETQYF. The sequenced CDR3 bases are TGCAGTGCTAGAGATCTTAAGGGGGGCCGGGCTAGCGGGAGAGGTTATGAGACC.

As regards this clone: The read terminates 3 residues ahead of where the CDR3 ends, so the germline J gene completes it. This chain connects TRBV29-1 to TRBJ2-1; D is unresolved. Germline-derived CDR1 and CDR2 are SQVTM and ANQGSEA. CDR3 length: 13 residues. V lost 4 bases, J lost 0 bases, and 7 bases lay in between. CDR3 protein: CSVVPFSYNEQFF. The covered CDR3 bases are TGCAGCGTTGTCCCCTTCTCCTACAATGAG.

This clone was seen many times. Sequencing ends 3 residues short of the CDR3 end; the germline J gene provides the rest. V usage is TRBV20-1 and J usage is TRBJ2-7, with 10 bases aligning to TRBD1. The CDR3 is 13 amino acids. The germline V gene has CDR1 DFQATT and CDR2 SNEGSKA (reference sequence). After removal of 5 bases from V and 4 bases from J, the junction contained 5 bases not matched to a gene. The CDR3 loop is CSAPRDRGYEQYF. CDR3 DNA (partial): TGCAGTGCTCCCAGGGACAGGGGTTACGAG.

This clone was recorded many times. The CDR3 extends 3 residues past the end of the read, so its final part is completed from the germline J gene. The gene calls are TRBV19 and TRBJ2-3; 8 nucleotides align to TRBD2. This CDR3 contains 14 residues. V lost 3 bases and J lost 5; bases outside the gene matches: 4. The V gene's germline CDR1 is LNHDA and CDR2 SQIVND (reference sequence). The CDR3 sequence: CASSINGRGDTQYF. The CDR3 bases that were read are TGTGCCAGTAGTATCAACGGGAGGGGAGATACG.

This clone has a count of ten or more. The read is 3 residues too short to cover the CDR3 end, so that end is filled in from the germline J gene. The V gene is TRBV29-1, the J gene TRBJ2-1, with 8 nucleotides matching TRBD1. Per the germline V gene, CDR1 is SQVTM and CDR2 is ANQGSEA. V was clipped by 3 bases and J by 5 bases; unmatched bases: 15. The CDR3 has 17 amino acids. The part of the CDR3 DNA that was read is TGCAGCGTTGAGCTCAGGGGGCCACGCCTTGGACACAATGAG. Translating it yields CSVELRGPRLGHNE. The whole CDR3 region reads CSVELRGPRLGHNEQFF.

This clone was found many times. The CDR3 end lies 3 residues beyond the end of the read and is filled in from the germline J gene. The rearrangement links TRBV5-6 to TRBJ2-1, with 11 bases fitting TRBD2. J was trimmed by 7 bases and V by 2 bases; bases with no gene match: 2. This CDR3 spans 14 amino acids. Germline CDR1 and CDR2: SGHDT and YYEEEE. The CDR3 protein is CASSFLAGGNEQFF. The part of the CDR3 DNA that was read is TGTGCCAGCAGCTTTCTAGCGGGAGGTAATGAG.

At least ten counts were recorded for this clone. The read gets to within 3 residues of the CDR3 end, and the germline J gene fills in the rest. V gene TRBV19 combines with J gene TRBJ2-7; D might be TRBD1 (5 bases). This CDR3 is 13 amino acids long. Trimming removed 2 bases from V and 5 bases from J, with 10 bases in between. Per germline, CDR1 LNHDA and CDR2 SQIVND (reference sequence). CDR3: CASSISQGDEQYF. The sequenced part of the CDR3 DNA is TGTGCCAGTAGTATATCCCAGGGCGACGAG.

This clone has at least ten counts. The read ends 3 residues before the CDR3 terminus; that terminus is restored from the germline J gene. The chain has TRBV7-8 and TRBJ2-4; D uncertain. V was clipped by 0 bases and J by 7 bases, with 4 bases between them. Germline lookup yields CDR1 SGHVS and CDR2 FQNEAQ. The CDR3 covers 12 residues. The CDR3: CASSLAGNIQYF. The covered CDR3 bases are TGTGCCAGCAGCTTAGCCGGGAACATT.

In its sample, this clone was seen many times. The read halts 3 residues ahead of the CDR3 end, with the missing end drawn from the germline J gene. The rearrangement uses TRBV2 and TRBJ2-2, with 9 positions matching TRBD2. V dropped 3 bases and J dropped 3; count of bases not matched to a gene: 2. Per the germline V gene, CDR1 is SNHLY and CDR2 is FYNNEI. The CDR3 sequence is 15 residues long. The CDR3 DNA, read in part, is TGTGCCAGCAGTGATGGCGGGAGGGACACCGGGGAG. It is translated as CASSDGGRDTGE. The whole CDR3 sequence is CASSDGGRDTGELFF.